This T cell receptor beta chain appears in the sequencing data of a study of T cell changes during pregnancy in multiple sclerosis. Germline V gene data show CDR1 as MNHNS and CDR2 as SASEGT. With 6 bases clipped from V and 7 bases from J, the junction kept 6 bases outside the gene matches. The CDR3 runs 13 residues. Produced via immunoSEQ multiplex PCR; TCRdb's table is partial and in-frame only. The table lists just under 20,000 clones, 70% to 90% of them singletons. The source was CD8+ T cells from peripheral blood mononuclear cells, collected in the second trimester of pregnancy. The receptor comes from a female donor in good health, enrolled as a control in a pregnancy study. The gene calls are TRBV6-1 and TRBJ1-1; TRBD1 aligns across 9 bases. CDR3 sequence (DNA): TGTGCCAGCAGCACTACGGACAGGGGTGAAGCTTTCTTT. It is translated as CASSTTDRGEAFF.